Shown below are 23 T cell receptor beta chains from a single sample sequenced in a study of blood T cell repertoires in COVID-19 (TCRdb year 2020). The library relied on the immunoSEQ multiplex PCR assay. TCRdb holds this immuneACCESS table with in-frame rearrangements only. Some clones are missing; in checked studies, unresolved V genes explain under half, and the rest has no known cause. The sample table lists 15,000 to 17,000 clones, more than 85% of them with a count of one. The ten largest clones add up to roughly 52% of the sample. Input material: peripheral blood. These receptors were taken from a man aged 55 to 69 with acute or convalescent COVID-19.

The J gene is TRBJ2-5, the V gene TRBV24-1; no firm D call. The germline gives CDR1 KGHDR, CDR2 SFDVKD. The germline V and J ends were trimmed by 10 bases and 3 bases, with 8 bases remaining between them. The CDR3 is made up of 11 amino acids. The CDR3, as DNA: TGTGCCACTGGAGAAGAAGAGACCCAGTACTTC. It yields the protein CATGEEETQYF.

The chain's CDR3 is CASSRRGETQYF. As DNA, the CDR3 is TGTGCCAGCAGTCGGAGAGGAGAGACCCAGTACTTC. The chain carries TRBV12-3 or TRBV12-4 and TRBJ2-5; D unresolved. The CDR3 is 12 amino acids. The germline V and J ends were trimmed by 5 bases and 4 bases, with 8 bases remaining between them.

The chain combines TRBV29-1 with TRBJ1-1; a weak D match, TRBD1 (5 bases). V lost 7 bases to trimming and J lost 8 bases, with 14 bases between them. The CDR3 covers 11 residues. CDR1 is SQVTM, CDR2 ANQGSEA, per germline. Written as DNA, the CDR3 is TGCAGCGCCGAGGAGGGGCGCGAAGCTTTCTTT. This gives the protein CSAEEGREAFF.

The rearrangement links TRBV28 to TRBJ2-1, with D possibly being TRBD1 (6 bases). V gave up 1 base and J gave up 6 bases, with 22 bases separating them. The CDR3 consists of 18 residues. Germline loops: CDR1 MDHEN, CDR2 SYDVKM. In DNA, the CDR3 is TGTGCCAGCAGTTTATACGGGACGAGGGGGTTGGAAGGCAATGAGCAGTTCTTC. Protein: CASSLYGTRGLEGNEQFF.

The chain has TRBV15 and TRBJ1-2; weak D call: TRBD1 (5 bases). CDR1 and CDR2 from the germline V gene are LNHNV and YYDKDF (reference sequence). V was clipped by 0 bases and J by 4 bases, with 15 bases between them. The CDR3 sequence is 16 residues long. CDR3 sequence: CATSRDKGQGTYGYTF. The CDR3 nucleotides are TGTGCCACCAGCAGAGATAAGGGGCAGGGAACCTATGGCTACACCTTC.

This chain joins TRBV7-6 and TRBJ2-5; maybe TRBD1 (5 bases). V was clipped by 5 bases and J by 5 bases, with 15 bases between them. The CDR3 has 14 residues. Germline-derived CDR1 and CDR2 are SGHVS and FNYEAQ. Here the CDR3 DNA reads TGTGCCAGCAGCCCCCGCCCAGGGCCCGAGACCCAGTACTTC. Its protein product is CASSPRPGPETQYF.

The chain carries TRBV4-3 and TRBJ2-1, with 7 bases fitting TRBD1. The V and J ends lost 0 bases and 0 bases, in that order; junction bases with no gene match: 2. This CDR3 has 16 amino acids. Germline V lookup: CDR1 LGHNA, CDR2 YSLEER. The CDR3, as DNA: TGCGCCAGCAGCCAAGATTCAGGGGGCTCCTACAATGAGCAGTTCTTC. Its protein product is CASSQDSGGSYNEQFF.

The chain couples TRBV6-5 to TRBJ2-6; D might be TRBD2 (6 bases). V was clipped by 2 bases and J by 2 bases, with 10 bases between them. The CDR3 loop spans 16 amino acids. Germline lookup yields CDR1 MNHEY and CDR2 SVGAGI. Written as DNA, the CDR3 is TGTGCCAGCAGTTACCCCCCGGGGGCTGGGGCCAACGTCCTGACTTTC. This gives the protein CASSYPPGAGANVLTF.

The chain is built from TRBV16 and TRBJ2-1, with 10 bases fitting TRBD2. This CDR3 is built from 15 residues. V dropped 4 bases and J dropped 3; count of bases not matched to a gene: 3. Germline CDR1 and CDR2: KGHSY and FQNENV. The CDR3: CASSPPSGSYNEQFF. The CDR3 nucleotides are TGTGCCAGCAGCCCACCTAGCGGGAGCTACAATGAGCAGTTCTTC.

The chain joins TRBV5-4 to TRBJ2-3, with 12 bases aligning to TRBD2. CDR3 length: 17 amino acids. After removal of 1 base from V and 4 bases from J, the junction contained 7 bases not matched to a gene. Per the germline V gene, CDR1 is SGHNT and CDR2 is YYREEE (reference sequence). DNA for the CDR3: TGTGCCAGCAGCTTGAAGCTAGCGGGAGGGGGGGCAGATACGCAGTATTTT. Translated: CASSLKLAGGGADTQYF.

This rearrangement joins TRBV6-6 to TRBJ2-3, with 16 bases aligning to TRBD2. V dropped 5 bases and J dropped 9; count of bases not matched to a gene: 17. Germline-derived CDR1 and CDR2 are MNHNY and SVGAGI (reference sequence). The CDR3 extends over 19 amino acids. The CDR3 coding sequence is TGTGCCAGCAGTCCCGTGGGACTAGCGGGGGGGCCGGGAGTTTTAACGCAGTATTTT. This sequence encodes CASSPVGLAGGPGVLTQYF.

The chain carries TRBV18 and TRBJ2-7, with 8 nucleotides matching TRBD2. Per the germline V gene, CDR1 is KGHSH and CDR2 is LQKENI. CDR3 size: 14 residues. The ends lost 3 bases at V and 6 bases at J; junction bases unmatched: 7. This CDR3 reads CASSPPAGAGEQYF. The CDR3 DNA reads as TGTGCCAGCTCACCCCCAGCGGGGGCGGGCGAGCAGTACTTC.

The rearrangement links TRBV5-1 to TRBJ2-6; D is possibly TRBD2 (5 bases). This CDR3 spans 15 amino acids. Looked up from germline, CDR1 is SGHRS and CDR2 is YFSETQ. Trimming cost V 1 base and J 1 base, with 6 bases left between them. This chain's CDR3 is CASSLPGSGANVLTF. The CDR3 bases are TGCGCCAGCAGCTTGCCGGGATCTGGGGCCAACGTCCTGACTTTC. Combining the CDR3 with reference TRBV5-1 and TRBJ2-6 gives the whole variable domain KAGVTQTPRYLIKTRGQQVTLSCSPISGHRSVSWYQQTPGQGLQFLFEYFSETQRNKGNFPGRFSGRQFSNSRSEMNVSTLELGDSALYLCASSLPGSGANVLTFGAGSRLTVL.

This sequence joins TRBV5-4 and TRBJ2-7, with D unresolved. V lost 0 bases, J lost 0 bases, and 10 bases lay in between. From germline, CDR1 is SGHNT and CDR2 YYREEE (reference sequence). The CDR3 totals 15 residues. CDR3 residues: CASSLGGKNSYEQYF. The CDR3 nucleotides read TGTGCCAGCAGCTTGGGAGGTAAAAACTCCTACGAGCAGTACTTC.

The CDR3 reads CASRGAGGTYEQYF. In DNA form, the CDR3 reads TGTGCCAGCAGGGGAGCGGGGGGGACCTACGAGCAGTACTTC. The V gene is TRBV28, the J gene TRBJ2-7, with TRBD2 matching 10 bases. With V trimmed by 6 bases and J by 2 bases, 4 bases remained unmatched. Germline V gene lookup returns CDR1 MDHEN and CDR2 SYDVKM. The CDR3 runs 14 residues.

This clone showed up just once. The chain carries TRBV28 and TRBJ2-7; TRBD1 aligns across 7 bases. The junction had 9 bases not matched to a gene; V was cut back by 5 bases and J by 2 bases. CDR1 and CDR2 from the germline V gene are MDHEN and SYDVKM. CDR3 length: 15 residues. The chain's CDR3 is CASSPSSTGTYEQYF. CDR3 coding DNA: TGTGCCAGCAGTCCCTCGTCGACAGGGACCTACGAGCAGTACTTC.

J is TRBJ2-1 and V is TRBV21-1; the table calls TRBD2, which could not be checked here. TRBV21-1 is described as a pseudogene. CDR3 length: 14 amino acids. CDR3 sequence reads: CASSKLGGKDEQFF. For the CDR3, the DNA is TGTGCCAGCAGCAAACTTGGGGGGAAGGATGAGCAGTTCTTC.

The chain employs TRBV29-1 and TRBJ2-6; TRBD1 aligns across 8 bases. The CDR3 totals 16 residues. Germline loops: CDR1 SQVTM, CDR2 ANQGSEA. The V and J ends lost 6 bases and 2 bases, in that order; junction bases with no gene match: 9. The CDR3 here is CSVLDRGDTGANVLTF. The CDR3 DNA follows: TGCAGCGTCCTTGACAGGGGTGATACTGGGGCCAACGTCCTGACTTTC.

The V gene is TRBV18, the J gene TRBJ2-3; 12 nucleotides agree with TRBD2. Per germline, CDR1 KGHSH and CDR2 LQKENI. This CDR3 has 15 amino acids. After removal of 5 bases from V and 0 bases from J, the junction contained 0 bases not matched to a gene. The CDR3, as DNA: TGTGCCAGCTCAGGACTAGCGGGGAGCACAGATACGCAGTATTTT. It is translated as CASSGLAGSTDTQYF. Supplemented by reference TRBV18 and TRBJ2-3, the full variable domain reads NAGVMQNPRHLVRRRGQEARLRCSPMKGHSHVYWYRQLPEEGLKFMVYLQKENIIDESGMPKERFSAEFPKEGPSILRIQQVVRGDSAAYFCASSGLAGSTDTQYFGPGTRLTVL.

The chain joins TRBV7-2 to TRBJ2-1, with D possibly TRBD2 on 6 matching bases. The CDR3 runs to 15 residues. Germline loops: CDR1 SGHTA, CDR2 FQGNSA. Trimming shortened V by 0 bases and J by 7 bases, and 13 bases separated the two germline ends. CDR3 nucleotide sequence: TGTGCCAGCAGCTTAGCACGGGGGTCTTCTAATGAGCAGTTCTTC. It yields the protein CASSLARGSSNEQFF. Full variable domain (missing parts from reference TRBV7-2 and TRBJ2-1): GAGVSQSPSNKVTEKGKDVELRCDPISGHTALYWYRQSLGQGLEFLIYFQGNSAPDKSGLPSDRFSAERTGGSVSTLTIQRTQQEDSAVYLCASSLARGSSNEQFFGPGTRLTVL.

The rearrangement joins TRBV4-3 to TRBJ1-1, with D uncertain. Germline V gives CDR1 LGHNA, CDR2 YSLEER. V lost 8 bases and J lost 1, with 23 bases in between. The CDR3 has 17 residues. In nucleotides, the CDR3 is TGCGCCAGCTCTACTCAATTCGGGCGGGGTAGGAACACTGAAGCTTTCTTT. Translation gives CASSTQFGRGRNTEAFF.

This chain joins TRBV19 and TRBJ2-7; maybe TRBD2 (5 bases). CDR1 LNHDA and CDR2 SQIVND come from the germline V gene (reference sequence). The V end lost 3 bases, the J end lost 7 bases, and 19 bases lay between the germline ends. CDR3 length: 15 residues. CDR3 DNA sequence: TGTGCCAGTAGTATCCCATCGGGGAGCGGCGGGGAGCAGTACTTC. Its protein is CASSIPSGSGGEQYF.

In its sample, this clone ranks as medium-sized. The chain links TRBV5-4 to TRBJ2-5; D possibly corresponds to TRBD1 (6 bases). V was cut by 4 bases and J by 2 bases, with 15 bases left in between. This CDR3 region has 15 residues. Germline CDR1 and CDR2: SGHNT and YYREEE (reference sequence). CDR3 DNA: TGTGCCAGCAGCGGAAGACCCGGACAGCAAGAGACCCAGTACTTC. Protein sequence: CASSGRPGQQETQYF.